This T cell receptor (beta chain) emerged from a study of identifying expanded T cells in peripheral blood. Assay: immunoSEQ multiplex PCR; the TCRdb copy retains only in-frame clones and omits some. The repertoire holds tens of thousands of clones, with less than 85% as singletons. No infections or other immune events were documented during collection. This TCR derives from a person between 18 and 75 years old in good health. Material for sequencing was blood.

The CDR3 spells CASSLRDSRVKEKLFF. In DNA form, the CDR3 reads TGTGCCAGCAGCTTGAGGGACTCCAGGGTAAAGGAAAAACTGTTTTTT. The gene calls are TRBV5-6 and TRBJ1-4; maybe TRBD1 (5 bases). The V and J ends lost 1 base and 8 bases respectively, with 18 bases between them. The CDR3 runs to 16 residues. Germline CDR1 reads SGHDT; CDR2 reads YYEEEE.